This T cell receptor beta chain came from a study of cytomegalovirus exposure and HLA in healthy donors. Healthy donors of bone marrow made up the group. 60 Vbeta and 13 Jbeta primers were used in PCR. Sequencing was performed with immunoSEQ multiplex PCR; in TCRdb, only in-frame clones are kept and a portion is missing. The repertoire holds under 200,000 clones, with about 63% as singletons. The CDR3 extends over 14 amino acids. V was cut by 6 bases and J by 3 bases, with 14 bases left in between. CDR1 MDHEN and CDR2 SYDVKM come from the germline V gene. The source material was PBMCs. The V call is TRBV28, the J call TRBJ1-2; maybe TRBD1 (5 bases). This sequence was found in a middle-aged woman in good health and CMV-seropositive. DNA of the CDR3: TGTGCCAGCAGCACCGGGGGTAGCGACTATGGCTACACCTTC. Its protein is CASSTGGSDYGYTF.